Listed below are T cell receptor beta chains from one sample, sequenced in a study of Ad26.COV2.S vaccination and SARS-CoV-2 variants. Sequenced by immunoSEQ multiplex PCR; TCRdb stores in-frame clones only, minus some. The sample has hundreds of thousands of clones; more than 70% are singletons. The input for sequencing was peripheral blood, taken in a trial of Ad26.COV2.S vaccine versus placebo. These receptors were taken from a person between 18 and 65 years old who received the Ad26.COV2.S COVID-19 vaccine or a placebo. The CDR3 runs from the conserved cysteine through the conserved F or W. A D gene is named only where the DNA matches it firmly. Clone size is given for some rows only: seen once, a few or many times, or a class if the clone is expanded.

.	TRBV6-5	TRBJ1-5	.	CASRRDRGQPQHF	TGTGCCAGCCGTCGGGATAGGGGACAGCCCCAGCATTTT
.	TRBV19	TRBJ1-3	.	CASKRTVDGNTIYF	TGTGCCAGTAAGAGGACAGTGGATGGAAACACCATATATTTT
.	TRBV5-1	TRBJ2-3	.	CASSEGRDMRSTDTQYF	TGCGCCAGCAGCGAGGGCCGTGATATGCGTAGCACAGATACGCAGTATTTT
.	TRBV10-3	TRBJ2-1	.	CAISEWDRVQFF	TGTGCCATCAGTGAGTGGGACCGTGTGCAGTTCTTC
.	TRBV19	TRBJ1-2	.	CASRPVGTYAYTF	TGTGCCAGTAGACCGGTCGGTACTTATGCCTACACCTTC
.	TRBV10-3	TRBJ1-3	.	CAIRPDSSGNTIYF	TGTGCCATCAGACCCGACAGCTCTGGAAACACCATATATTTT
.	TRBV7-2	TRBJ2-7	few	CASSLSPTGRPEQYF	TGTGCCAGCAGCTTAAGTCCGACAGGAAGGCCCGAGCAGTACTTC
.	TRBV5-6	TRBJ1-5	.	CASSTGTTRPQHF	TGTGCCAGCAGCACCGGGACGACTAGGCCCCAGCATTTT
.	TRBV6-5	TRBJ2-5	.	CASRARGWETQYF	TGTGCCAGCAGGGCCCGGGGGTGGGAGACCCAGTACTTC
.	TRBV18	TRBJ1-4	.	CASSPRRAEEKLFF	TGTGCCAGCTCACCACGCAGGGCCGAGGAAAAACTGTTTTTT
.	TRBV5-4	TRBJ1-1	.	CASSPQRPGAEAFF	TGTGCCAGCAGCCCCCAACGGCCCGGGGCTGAAGCTTTCTTT
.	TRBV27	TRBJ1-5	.	CASSLSKGRGSQPQHF	TGTGCCAGCAGTTTATCGAAGGGTAGGGGGTCTCAGCCCCAGCATTTT
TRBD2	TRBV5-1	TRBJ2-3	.	CASSPPTSRSTDTQYF	TGCGCCAGCAGCCCTCCGACTAGCCGGAGCACAGATACGCAGTATTTT
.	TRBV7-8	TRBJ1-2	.	CASSASGALNYGYTF	TGTGCCAGCAGCGCCTCCGGGGCCCTTAACTATGGCTACACCTTC